One T cell receptor (beta chain) is described in this entry. What it binds is unknown. Being one base from a much bigger clone, this may be a read error. In germline, CDR1 is MDHEN, CDR2 SYDVKM. Trimming cost V 7 bases and J 8 bases; bases outside gene matches: 15. CDR3 length equals 15 residues. The template was RNA from unsorted bulk tissue. The data derive from a study of tumor and adjacent non-tumor tissue in lung cancer. Study information: Samples averaged about 3.8 million productive TCRbeta reads each.

The library came from three nested PCR rounds adapted from ARM-PCR protocols. One entry per CDR3 protein results from TCRdb running MiXCR on the multiplex PCR reads. The table lists tens of thousands of distinct CDR3 sequences, around 77% of them singletons. Regarding the study as a whole: TCR diversity was significantly greater in tumor than normal lung tissue. Shorter survival was associated with higher TCR diversity in tumors.

Sequencing input: lung tumor tissue. The chain links TRBV28 to TRBJ1-2; TRBD1 matches at 8 bases. This clonotype was sampled from a woman between 40 and 55 years old with non-small cell lung cancer. CDR3 in DNA: TGTGCCAGCAATATTCACAAGACAGGGGTACGAGGCTACACCTTC. Its protein is CASNIHKTGVRGYTF.